Listed here are 12 T cell receptor beta chains from one sample, sequenced in a study of shared clonotypes between healthy human individuals. Sequenced by immunoSEQ multiplex PCR; TCRdb stores in-frame clones only, minus some. The table includes about 1.5 million clones, roughly 98% detected once. Sequenced material: naive CD4+ T cells sorted from blood. The subset is: CD45RA+ positively selected. All receptors derive from a man aged 25 to 40 in good health.

This chain joins TRBV7-9 and TRBJ1-2, with 8 positions matching TRBD1. After removal of 5 bases from V and 6 bases from J, the junction contained 5 bases not matched to a gene. The CDR3 has 13 amino acids. CDR1 and CDR2 from the germline V gene are SEHNR and FQNEAQ (reference sequence). CDR3 protein: CASSPDRAHGYTF. The CDR3 coding sequence is TGTGCCAGCAGCCCGGACAGGGCCCATGGCTACACCTTC. Drawing the rest from reference TRBV7-9 and TRBJ1-2, the complete variable domain is DTGVSQNPRHKITKRGQNVTFRCDPISEHNRLYWYRQTLGQGPEFLTYFQNEAQLEKSRLLSDRFSAERPKGSFSTLEIQRTEQGDSAMYLCASSPDRAHGYTFGSGTRLTVV.

The chain has TRBV10-3 and TRBJ2-3, with D possibly being TRBD2 (6 bases). The CDR3 has 14 amino acids. Trimming shortened V by 6 bases and J by 6 bases, and 16 bases separated the two germline ends. Germline-derived CDR1 and CDR2 are ENHRY and SYGVKD. CDR3 region: CAIRAVGGLDTQYF. The CDR3 DNA reads TGTGCCATCAGAGCAGTGGGAGGTCTCGATACGCAGTATTTT.

This rearrangement joins TRBV4-1 to TRBJ2-1; D unclear. V was trimmed by 0 bases and J by 2 bases, leaving 11 bases between them. The CDR3 has 16 residues. The germline gives CDR1 MGHRA, CDR2 YSYEKL. This chain's CDR3 is CASSQELVVPYNEQFF. The CDR3 nucleotides read TGCGCCAGCAGCCAAGAATTGGTAGTTCCCTACAATGAGCAGTTCTTC.

The V call is TRBV5-1, the J call TRBJ1-2, with a tentative D call TRBD1 (5 bases). The CDR3 loop spans 15 amino acids. Germline V lookup: CDR1 SGHRS, CDR2 YFSETQ. Deletions cut 5 bases from V and 1 base from J, with 15 bases between. Here the CDR3 reads CASRPGTVLNYGYTF. CDR3 DNA: TGCGCCAGCAGACCTGGGACGGTGCTTAACTATGGCTACACCTTC. Combining the CDR3 with reference TRBV5-1 and TRBJ1-2 gives the whole variable domain KAGVTQTPRYLIKTRGQQVTLSCSPISGHRSVSWYQQTPGQGLQFLFEYFSETQRNKGNFPGRFSGRQFSNSRSEMNVSTLELGDSALYLCASRPGTVLNYGYTFGSGTRLTVV.

This rearrangement joins TRBV6-1 to TRBJ2-5; 9 bases are shared with TRBD1. Per germline, CDR1 MNHNS and CDR2 SASEGT. This CDR3 is 17 amino acids long. The junction had 12 bases not matched to a gene; V was cut back by 2 bases and J by 5 bases. CDR3 bases: TGTGCCAGCAGTGAACTCCTGAGACGGGACAGGGTTGAGACCCAGTACTTC. This codes for CASSELLRRDRVETQYF.

V usage is TRBV30 and J usage is TRBJ1-2, with 9 bases lining up with TRBD1. Germline assignment: CDR1 GTSNPN and CDR2 SVGIG (reference sequence). V shed 5 bases, J shed 6 bases, and the junction held 13 bases outside the gene matches. The length of the CDR3 is 15 residues. The DNA for the CDR3 is TGTGCCTGGCGAGCCCCGGACAGGGGAACCCATGGCTACACCTTC. Protein product: CAWRAPDRGTHGYTF.

The gene calls are TRBV5-1 and TRBJ2-5; a weak D match, TRBD1 (6 bases). With 4 bases removed from V and 4 bases from J, the gap between germline ends came to 17 bases. The CDR3 totals 15 residues. Germline V gene data show CDR1 as SGHRS and CDR2 as YFSETQ. DNA for the CDR3: TGCGCCAGCAGCCTACCCGGGACATGGGGAGAGACCCAGTACTTC. This codes for CASSLPGTWGETQYF.

The rearrangement joins TRBV19 to TRBJ2-3, with 7 nucleotides matching TRBD1. J lost 2 bases, V lost 6 bases, and 5 bases had no gene match. There are 14 residues in the CDR3. Per the germline V gene, CDR1 is LNHDA and CDR2 is SQIVND (reference sequence). The CDR3 DNA reads TGTGCCAGTAGGGACAGGAGATTCACAGATACGCAGTATTTT. Encoded protein: CASRDRRFTDTQYF.

The genes are TRBV5-1 and TRBJ2-1; D gene ambiguous. The CDR3 has 14 residues. Germline V gene lookup returns CDR1 SGHRS and CDR2 YFSETQ. Deletions cut 3 bases from V and 3 bases from J, with 10 bases between. In DNA form, the CDR3 reads TGCGCCAGCAGCTCTGGACCTCGCTACAATGAGCAGTTCTTC. Its protein product is CASSSGPRYNEQFF. The whole variable domain, filled in from reference TRBV5-1 and TRBJ2-1, reads KAGVTQTPRYLIKTRGQQVTLSCSPISGHRSVSWYQQTPGQGLQFLFEYFSETQRNKGNFPGRFSGRQFSNSRSEMNVSTLELGDSALYLCASSSGPRYNEQFFGPGTRLTVL.

The chain has TRBV7-8 and TRBJ2-2, with 8 positions matching TRBD1. The junction had 11 bases not matched to a gene; V was cut back by 5 bases and J by 6 bases. The CDR3 totals 16 residues. Germline CDR1 and CDR2: SGHVS and FQNEAQ. Here the CDR3 reads CASSGGTGWEAGELFF. CDR3 coding DNA: TGTGCCAGCAGCGGAGGGACAGGATGGGAGGCCGGGGAGCTGTTTTTT.

V and J are TRBV30 and TRBJ2-7; the D gene is possibly TRBD1 (6 bases). This CDR3 has 13 residues. Trimming left V 3 bases short and J 3 bases short, with 12 bases between. From germline, CDR1 is GTSNPN and CDR2 SVGIG (reference sequence). CDR3 DNA sequence: TGTGCCTGGAGCGGGACACTGATCTACGAGCAGTACTTC. Its protein product is CAWSGTLIYEQYF. The full variable domain, with the rest looked up from reference TRBV30 and TRBJ2-7, is SQTIHQWPATLVQPVGSPLSLECTVEGTSNPNLYWYRQAAGRGLQLLFYSVGIGQISSEVPQNLSASRPQDRQFILSSKKLLLSDSGFYLCAWSGTLIYEQYFGPGTRLTVT.

The chain uses TRBV14 and TRBJ1-1, with D perhaps matching TRBD1 (5 bases). There are 16 residues in the CDR3. Trimming stripped 1 base from V and 7 bases from J, with 19 bases between. Germline V CDR1 and CDR2: SGHDN, FVKESK. CDR3 in DNA: TGTGCCAGCAGCCAAGTGGTCGTTTGGGGGAGAATTGAAGCTTTCTTT. It specifies CASSQVVVWGRIEAFF. Filled out from reference TRBV14 and TRBJ1-1, the complete variable domain reads EAGVTQFPSHSVIEKGQTVTLRCDPISGHDNLYWYRRVMGKEIKFLLHFVKESKQDESGMPNNRFLAERTGGTYSTLKVQPAELEDSGVYFCASSQVVVWGRIEAFFGQGTRLTVV.